This T cell receptor (beta chain) is drawn from a study of spatial heterogeneity in lung cancer. Study summary: The count of detected beta-chain sequences consistently exceeded that of alpha-chain sequences. Raw-read counts averaged over ten per unique TCR and UMI combination. Broader study findings: Counts of expanded alpha and beta TCRs within tumors tracked the tumor nonsynonymous mutation count.

Using its own MiXCR run on the 5' RACE reads, TCRdb lists one record per CDR3 protein. The data contain around 15,000 distinct CDR3 sequences, 6.8% of them singletons. This CDR3 is built from 16 residues. Unmatched junction bases numbered 3, after V lost 0 bases and J lost 0 bases. Germline CDR1 is MGHDK and CDR2 is SYGVNS. This clonotype was seen ten or more times. Antigen specificity is unknown. Time point specified: sample taken at primary tumor resection. Material for sequencing was whole RNA from tumor, nontumor lung or frozen PBMC, left unsorted. V and J are TRBV25-1 and TRBJ2-3; TRBD2 matches at 7 bases. This TCR was recovered from a female donor with early-stage non-small cell lung cancer. This specimen consisted of lung tumor tissue, obtained at surgery. As DNA, the CDR3 is TGTGCCAGCAGTGAATATCGGCGGGGGAGCACAGATACGCAGTATTTT. Translating gives CASSEYRRGSTDTQYF.